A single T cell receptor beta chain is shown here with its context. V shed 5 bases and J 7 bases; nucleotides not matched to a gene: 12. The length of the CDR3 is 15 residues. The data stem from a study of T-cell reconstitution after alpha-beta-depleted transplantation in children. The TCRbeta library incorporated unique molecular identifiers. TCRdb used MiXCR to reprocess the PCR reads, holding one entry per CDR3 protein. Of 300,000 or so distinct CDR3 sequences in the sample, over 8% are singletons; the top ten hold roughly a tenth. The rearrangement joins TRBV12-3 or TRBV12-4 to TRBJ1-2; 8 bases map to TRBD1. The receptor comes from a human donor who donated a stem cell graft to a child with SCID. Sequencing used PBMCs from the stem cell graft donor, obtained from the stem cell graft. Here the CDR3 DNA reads TGTGCCAGCAGTGAGGGACAGGAGCGGTCTTTTGGCTACACCTTC. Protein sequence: CASSEGQERSFGYTF.